The 26 T cell receptor beta chains listed next were all sequenced from one sample in a study of T cell responses to AZD1222 COVID-19 vaccine. The table came from immunoSEQ multiplex PCR; TCRdb's copy has only in-frame clones and leaves some out. This sample has around 150,000 clones, with roughly nine tenths found just once. The sample was peripheral blood, taken on day 0 of MenACWY control vaccination. These receptors originate from an adult in good health.

This chain joins TRBV5-4 and TRBJ1-2; no clear D gene. The CDR3 sequence is 14 residues long. Deletions cut 3 bases from V and 7 bases from J, with 16 bases between. Germline CDR1 reads SGHNT; CDR2 reads YYREEE (reference sequence). The CDR3 sequence: CASSSGGIQGGYTF. DNA for the CDR3: TGTGCCAGCAGCTCGGGCGGGATTCAAGGTGGCTACACCTTC.

The genes are TRBV28 and TRBJ1-3; D not certain. This CDR3 spans 17 amino acids. From germline, CDR1 is MDHEN and CDR2 SYDVKM. With 6 bases removed from V and 8 bases from J, the gap between germline ends came to 26 bases. The CDR3 sequence is CASRPRRVNRPADTIYF. DNA of the CDR3: TGTGCCAGCAGACCTAGGCGGGTGAACCGACCCGCAGACACCATATATTTT.

The V call is TRBV11-2, the J call TRBJ1-2, with 10 bases that match TRBD1. Germline V lookup: CDR1 SGHAT, CDR2 FQNNGV. This CDR3 is built from 15 residues. After removal of 3 bases from V and 7 bases from J, the junction contained 8 bases not matched to a gene. The CDR3 loop is CASSLLGQGISGYTF. DNA for the CDR3: TGTGCCAGCAGCTTGCTGGGACAGGGGATTTCTGGCTACACCTTC.

This clone is a singleton in its sample. The V gene is TRBV28, the J gene TRBJ1-5; D is uncertain. Germline CDR1 MDHEN, CDR2 SYDVKM. The CDR3 is 15 amino acids. Trimming removed 7 bases at V and 3 bases at J, with 16 bases between. The CDR3 nucleotides are TGTGCCAGCACTCTTTACGGGCTAGTCAATCAGCCCCAGCATTTT. Its translation is CASTLYGLVNQPQHF.

The rearrangement uses TRBV6-5 and TRBJ1-1, with D unresolved. V lost 2 bases and J 1 base, leaving 5 bases between the germline ends. The CDR3 has 13 residues. CDR1 and CDR2 (germline): MNHEY, SVGAGI. CDR3 loop: CASSYTGNTEAFF. In DNA, the CDR3 is TGTGCCAGCAGTTACACCGGGAACACTGAAGCTTTCTTT.

The rearrangement uses TRBV7-2 and TRBJ1-5; possibly TRBD1 for D (5 bases). Trimming removed 1 base at V and 6 bases at J, with 16 bases between. The CDR3 has 16 residues. Germline V gives CDR1 SGHTA, CDR2 FQGNSA. CDR3 in amino acids: CASSLGRTREGQPQHF. The CDR3 coding sequence is TGTGCCAGCAGCTTAGGGAGGACCAGGGAGGGTCAGCCCCAGCATTTT.

The chain is built from TRBV7-9 and TRBJ2-2, with D perhaps assigned TRBD1 or TRBD2 (6 bases each). The germline V gene encodes CDR1 SEHNR and CDR2 FQNEAQ (reference sequence). The CDR3 sequence is 14 residues long. V was cut by 6 bases and J by 1 base, with 9 bases left in between. CDR3 coding DNA: TGTGCCAGCAGAGGGGGGCAGAACACCGGGGAGCTGTTTTTT. Its translation: CASRGGQNTGELFF.

The chain is built from TRBV7-7 and TRBJ1-2; D possibly corresponds to TRBD1 (5 bases). Germline values: CDR1 SSHAT, CDR2 FNYEAQ (reference sequence). The CDR3 covers 16 residues. Trimming took 6 bases from V and 4 from J, leaving 21 bases between them. DNA for the CDR3: TGTGCCAGCAGTTCACCGGGACGGACTTCTGGCTATGGCTACACCTTC. Encoded protein: CASSSPGRTSGYGYTF.

The V gene is TRBV5-6, the J gene TRBJ2-7; 7 bases align to TRBD1. The CDR3 covers 12 residues. V lost 5 bases and J lost 3; bases outside the gene matches: 2. Germline V gene sequence: CDR1 SGHDT, CDR2 YYEEEE. The CDR3 region has the DNA TGTGCCAGCAGTCGGGACAGCTACGAGCAGTACTTC. This gives the protein CASSRDSYEQYF. The full variable domain, completed using reference TRBV5-6 and TRBJ2-7, is DAGVTQSPTHLIKTRGQQVTLRCSPKSGHDTVSWYQQALGQGPQFIFQYYEEEERQRGNFPDRFSGHQFPNYSSELNVNALLLGDSALYLCASSRDSYEQYFGPGTRLTVT.

This clone was picked up a small number of times. This sequence joins TRBV18 and TRBJ2-2, with 7 bases aligning to TRBD1. The germline gives CDR1 KGHSH, CDR2 LQKENI. This CDR3 has 14 amino acids. J lost 3 bases, V lost 5 bases, and 3 bases had no gene match. The CDR3 sequence: CASSEQGYTGELFF. The CDR3 DNA follows: TGTGCCAGCTCAGAACAGGGGTACACCGGGGAGCTGTTTTTT.

The rearrangement links TRBV19 to TRBJ2-5; 8 bases match TRBD2. The CDR3 has 13 amino acids. The J segment lost 5 bases and the V segment lost 10 bases, leaving 9 bases of the junction unmatched. Germline assignment: CDR1 LNHDA and CDR2 SQIVND (reference sequence). The CDR3 region has the DNA TGTGCCACCCGGGGGGGAGGAGAGGAGACCCAGTACTTC. This translates into CATRGGGEETQYF. Supplemented by reference TRBV19 and TRBJ2-5, the full variable domain reads DGGITQSPKYLFRKEGQNVTLSCEQNLNHDAMYWYRQDPGQGLRLIYYSQIVNDFQKGDIAEGYSVSREKKESFPLTVTSAQKNPTAFYLCATRGGGEETQYFGPGTRLLVL.

This chain connects TRBV18 to TRBJ2-2, with TRBD2 matching 11 bases. The germline V gene encodes CDR1 KGHSH and CDR2 LQKENI. J gave up 4 bases and V 4 bases, and 5 bases lay outside the gene matches. The CDR3 spans 16 residues. CDR3 region: CASSLPSGRTTGELFF. For the CDR3, the DNA is TGTGCCAGCTCACTTCCTAGCGGGAGGACCACCGGGGAGCTGTTTTTT.

The gene calls are TRBV28 and TRBJ1-4; TRBD1 might be the D (6 bases). The ends were cut back, 5 bases at V and 4 bases at J, with 23 bases in the middle. CDR1 MDHEN and CDR2 SYDVKM come from the germline V gene. There are 18 residues in the CDR3. The CDR3 region has the DNA TGTGCCAGCAGTCCCCTAACAGGGAAAACGACCCTTAATGAAAAACTGTTTTTT. Translated, it gives CASSPLTGKTTLNEKLFF.

The chain combines TRBV13 with TRBJ1-3, with D unresolved. This CDR3 has 16 amino acids. CDR1 is PRHDT and CDR2 is FYEKMQ in the germline V gene (reference sequence). Deletions cut 5 bases from V and 4 bases from J, with 18 bases between. This CDR3 reads CASSLTDSLRGNTIYF. CDR3 nucleotide sequence: TGTGCCAGCAGCCTAACGGATAGTCTACGGGGAAACACCATATATTTT.

The chain carries TRBV5-5 and TRBJ1-2; D not resolved. This CDR3 is built from 15 residues. Germline CDR1 SGHKS, CDR2 YYEKEE (reference sequence). Deletions cut 0 bases from V and 8 bases from J, with 17 bases between. The CDR3: CASSLANRPEMGYTF. CDR3 bases: TGTGCCAGCAGCTTGGCCAATAGGCCGGAGATGGGCTACACCTTC.

V and J are TRBV30 and TRBJ1-5; D might be TRBD1 (6 bases). V dropped 4 bases and J dropped 7 bases, with 17 bases sitting between them. CDR1 and CDR2 (germline): GTSNPN, SVGIG (reference sequence). The length of the CDR3 is 14 residues. DNA for the CDR3: TGTGCCTGGACTTCTAACCGAGGGGGGCAGCCCCAGCATTTT. It yields the protein CAWTSNRGGQPQHF.

The chain recombines TRBV3-1 (or the pseudogene TRBV3-2) with TRBJ1-1; weak D call: TRBD1 (5 bases). This CDR3 has 11 amino acids. Germline CDR1 is LGHDT and CDR2 is YNNKEL (reference sequence). V lost 3 bases, J lost 10 bases, and 9 bases lay in between. CDR3 amino acids: CASSHRDRAFF. Written as DNA, the CDR3 is TGTGCCAGCAGCCACCGGGACCGAGCTTTCTTT.

V gene TRBV3-1 (or the pseudogene TRBV3-2) combines with J gene TRBJ1-2; 8 bases line up with TRBD1. This CDR3 comprises 16 residues. Germline V gene data show CDR1 as LGHDT and CDR2 as YNNKEL (reference sequence). The J segment lost 4 bases and the V segment lost 4 bases, leaving 11 bases of the junction unmatched. CDR3 DNA: TGTGCCAGCAGCCCAAACCTGGACAGGGCCATCTATGGCTACACCTTC. It translates to CASSPNLDRAIYGYTF.

V usage is TRBV19 and J usage is TRBJ1-3; D not certain. Germline-derived CDR1 and CDR2 are LNHDA and SQIVND (reference sequence). Trimming stripped 1 base from V and 4 bases from J, with 8 bases between. The CDR3 extends over 14 amino acids. Written as DNA, the CDR3 is TGTGCCAGTAGTATAGGAGGAGACGGAAACACCATATATTTT. This sequence encodes CASSIGGDGNTIYF.

V is TRBV7-9 and J is TRBJ2-1, with 9 bases identical to TRBD2. Germline loops: CDR1 SEHNR, CDR2 FQNEAQ (reference sequence). This CDR3 spans 16 amino acids. The ends lost 5 bases at V and 1 base at J; junction bases unmatched: 6. The CDR3 DNA reads as TGTGCCAGCAGCACTCTTAGCGGGAGTTCCTACAATGAGCAGTTCTTC. Residues: CASSTLSGSSYNEQFF.

The genes are TRBV10-2 and TRBJ1-1; D ambiguous. The germline CDR1 and CDR2 sequences are WSHSY and SAAADI. The V end lost 8 bases, the J end lost 3 bases, and 19 bases lay between the germline ends. This CDR3 is built from 15 residues. For the CDR3, the DNA is TGCGCCAGCGTTTCAGTTCCGGGAGGGCACACTGAAGCTTTCTTT. Amino acids: CASVSVPGGHTEAFF.

V usage is TRBV9 and J usage is TRBJ1-6, with D possibly matching TRBD1 (6 bases). The CDR3 is 14 residues long. Germline CDR1 is SGDLS and CDR2 is YYNGEE. The V end lost 3 bases, the J end lost 5 bases, and 9 bases lay between the germline ends. As DNA, the CDR3 is TGTGCCAGCAGCGGGACAGCAAATAATTCACCCCTCCACTTT. Protein sequence: CASSGTANNSPLHF.

This chain connects TRBV25-1 to TRBJ1-2; D remains unclear. This CDR3 spans 15 amino acids. Germline V gene data show CDR1 as MGHDK and CDR2 as SYGVNS. Trimming pared 2 bases from V and 3 bases from J, leaving 13 bases between. The CDR3 spells CASSERRNEDYGYTF. CDR3 DNA sequence: TGTGCCAGCAGTGAAAGAAGGAACGAGGACTATGGCTACACCTTC.

This sequence joins TRBV27 and TRBJ2-5, with D hard to call. Germline values: CDR1 MNHEY, CDR2 SMNVEV (reference sequence). Trimming cost V 5 bases and J 2 bases, with 9 bases left between them. The CDR3 has 13 amino acids. CDR3 amino acids: CASSILNQETQYF. CDR3 coding DNA: TGTGCCAGCAGTATACTAAATCAAGAGACCCAGTACTTC.

The V call is TRBV16, the J call TRBJ1-5, with 8 bases identical to TRBD1. This CDR3 is built from 14 residues. Germline V gene sequence: CDR1 KGHSY, CDR2 FQNENV. J gave up 7 bases and V 4 bases, and 6 bases lay outside the gene matches. In DNA form, the CDR3 reads TGTGCCAGCAGCCCAGGACAGGGAGGCCAGCCCCAGCATTTT. It codes for CASSPGQGGQPQHF.

The CDR3: CSPTMANIQYF. CDR3 nucleotides: TGCAGCCCGACGATGGCGAACATTCAGTACTTC. The rearrangement uses TRBV20-1 and TRBJ2-4; no definite D call. This CDR3 has 11 residues. Germline-derived CDR1 and CDR2 are DFQATT and SNEGSKA (reference sequence).